These T cell receptor beta chains were read from a single sample in a study of beta chain features in type 1 diabetes. TCRdb's copy holds only in-frame clones and misses some; the assay was immunoSEQ multiplex PCR. This sample has about 390,000 clones, with about 10% found just once. Sequencing used central memory CD4+ T cells from blood. Every receptor here comes from a man under 40 with type 1 diabetes. The CDR3 runs from the conserved cysteine through the conserved F or W. Each record gives: J gene, V gene, clone size, D gene, CDR3 DNA, CDR3 protein. D genes are given only for firm matches. Where a row states a size, it is once, few, many or the class of an expanded clone; other rows omit it.

J: TRBJ2-2
V: TRBV7-6
size: few
D: NA
DNA: TGTGCCAGCAGCTTGGTCCCCAACACCGGGGAGCTGTTTTTT
CDR3: CASSLVPNTGELFF

J: TRBJ1-1
V: TRBV28
size: NA
D: TRBD1
DNA: TGTGCCAGCAGTCCGTCGGGACAGGGCCTTTCTTTT
CDR3: CASSPSGQGLSF

J: TRBJ2-2
V: TRBV6-5
size: many
D: NA
DNA: TGTGCCAGCAGTCGAAGGGACACGAACACCGGGGAGCTGTTTTTT
CDR3: CASSRRDTNTGELFF

J: TRBJ2-1
V: TRBV4-1
size: many
D: TRBD2
DNA: TGCGCCAGCAGCCTCCTAGCGGGAGGGGGGTACAATGAGCAGTTCTTC
CDR3: CASSLLAGGGYNEQFF

J: TRBJ2-5
V: TRBV20-1
size: NA
D: NA
DNA: TGCAGTGCTAATTACGGCCAGCGCCAGTACTTC
CDR3: CSANYGQRQYF

J: TRBJ1-3
V: TRBV28
size: few
D: NA
DNA: TGTGCCAGCAGTTTGGGATACTCTGGAAACACCATATATTTT
CDR3: CASSLGYSGNTIYF

J: TRBJ2-5
V: TRBV7-2
size: NA
D: TRBD1
DNA: TGTGCCAGCAGCTGGGACAGGGCAGAGACCCAGTACTTC
CDR3: CASSWDRAETQYF

J: TRBJ1-1
V: TRBV27
size: few
D: TRBD1
DNA: TGTGCCAGCAGTTCCCCCGGGACAGGGGGCGCCTACACTGAAGCTTTCTTT
CDR3: CASSSPGTGGAYTEAFF

J: TRBJ2-5
V: TRBV4-1
size: NA
D: NA
DNA: TGCGCCAGCAGCCAAGTTCGTGATGGGGAGACCCAGTACTTC
CDR3: CASSQVRDGETQYF

J: TRBJ1-1
V: TRBV7-3
size: few
D: TRBD1
DNA: TGTGCCAGCACCCAACAGGGGGCATACACTGAAGCTTTCTTT
CDR3: CASTQQGAYTEAFF

J: TRBJ1-4
V: TRBV4-2
size: few
D: NA
DNA: TGTGCCAGCAGCCGCGAGACAACTAATGAAAAACTGTTTTTT
CDR3: CASSRETTNEKLFF

J: TRBJ2-1
V: TRBV27
size: few
D: NA
DNA: TGTGCCAGCAGTCCCGGGCTCCAGCGCGTACCGTTCCACAATGAGCAGTTCTTC
CDR3: CASSPGLQRVPFHNEQFF